Given below is one T cell receptor (beta chain) in context. Its antigen is as yet unknown. A junction end diverges from the germline sequence, so it may reflect a read error. This record belongs to a study of T cells in Graves' hyperthyroidism and ophthalmopathy. Study-level results: Most thyroid clonotypes that were expanded above 0.001 also turned up in blood.

Template material for amplifying TCR beta CDR3 regions consisted of RNA transcripts. HTBI primers were employed in a first-round RT-PCR of the TCR CDR3. TCRdb re-derived calls from the multiplex PCR reads in MiXCR, one entry per CDR3 protein. The data contain some 550,000 distinct CDR3 sequences, less than 25% of them singletons. CDR3 length: 12 residues. The V gene's germline CDR1 is MNHNS and CDR2 SASEGT. Researchers defined stable Graves' hyperthyroidism as no ophthalmopathy progression within 18 months. The patients, who ranged from 18 to 65 in age, presented with newly diagnosed hyperthyroidism lasting under 2 months. 10 ml of fresh peripheral blood supplied the PBMCs.

This rearrangement joins TRBV6-1 to TRBJ2-7; TRBD1 aligns across 9 bases. The TCR was taken from a man between 18 and 35 years old with Graves' hyperthyroidism. The material sequenced was blood. CDR3 bases: TGTGCCAGCAGTGATCCGGGACAGGGCCTTGACTTC. As protein: CASSDPGQGLDF.